These T cell receptor beta chains were read from a single sample in a study of blood T cell repertoires in COVID-19. Method: immunoSEQ multiplex PCR; TCRdb's copy keeps in-frame clones and lacks some. The sample carries 200,000 to 250,000 clones, 75% to 90% recorded once. The sequenced sample was peripheral blood. The receptors here all came from a man between 25 and 39 years old with COVID-19, enrolled during active disease. Both conserved end residues are part of each CDR3. The D gene is left open where the match is weak. Clone sizes are given selectively: once, few, many, or a class where the clone is expanded.

V,D,J,size,CDR3,DNA
TRBV19,.,TRBJ1-3,once,CASSTGLSGNTIYF,TGTGCCAGTAGTACAGGGCTCTCTGGAAACACCATATATTTT
TRBV9,.,TRBJ1-6,few,CASSTRTNYNSPLHF,TGTGCCAGCAGCACGCGGACAAATTATAATTCACCCCTCCACTTT
TRBV14,.,TRBJ2-3,.,CASSQDGPSSTDTQYF,TGTGCCAGCAGCCAAGATGGGCCTAGCAGCACAGATACGCAGTATTTT
TRBV24-1,TRBD2,TRBJ2-1,.,CATSGTSGKGEQFF,TGTGCCACCTCCGGGACTAGCGGGAAGGGTGAGCAGTTCTTC
TRBV5-1,TRBD1,TRBJ1-5,.,CASSLGQVGEPQHF,TGCGCCAGCAGCCTCGGACAGGTAGGGGAGCCCCAGCATTTT
TRBV25-1,.,TRBJ2-1,.,CASSDSGPYNEQFF,TGTGCCAGCAGTGATTCAGGGCCCTACAATGAGCAGTTCTTC
TRBV5-6,TRBD2,TRBJ2-3,.,CASSSERAGGTDTQYF,TGTGCCAGCAGCTCGGAAAGAGCGGGAGGCACAGATACGCAGTATTTT
TRBV6-8,.,TRBJ1-6,.,CASTYKPGIRKLRLHF,TGTGCCAGCACCTACAAGCCAGGGATCCGAAAACTAAGACTCCACTTT
TRBV6-6,.,TRBJ1-2,.,CASSYPPGSKGYTF,TGTGCCAGCAGTTACCCGCCGGGTAGTAAAGGCTACACCTTC
TRBV5-1,TRBD1,TRBJ1-2,.,CASSFEGTGPNYGYTF,TGCGCCAGCAGCTTCGAAGGGACAGGGCCTAACTATGGCTACACCTTC